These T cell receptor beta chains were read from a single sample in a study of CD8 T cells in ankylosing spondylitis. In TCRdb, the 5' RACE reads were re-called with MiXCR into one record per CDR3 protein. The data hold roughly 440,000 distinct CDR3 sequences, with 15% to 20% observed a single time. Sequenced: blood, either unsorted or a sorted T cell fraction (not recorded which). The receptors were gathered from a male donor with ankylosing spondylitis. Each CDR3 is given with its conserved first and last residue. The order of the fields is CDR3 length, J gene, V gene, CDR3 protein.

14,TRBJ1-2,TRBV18,CASSLNGQVYGYTF
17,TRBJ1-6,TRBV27,CASRTDQGGSYNSPLHF
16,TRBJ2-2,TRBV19,CASKTGLADLTGELFF
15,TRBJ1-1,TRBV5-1,CASSLGMDRNTEAFF
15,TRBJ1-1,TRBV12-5,CASGPPLTHLTEAFF
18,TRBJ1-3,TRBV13,CASSPTGKTPASGNTIYF
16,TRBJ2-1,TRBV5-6,CASSLPVPGRYNEQFF
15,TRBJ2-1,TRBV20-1,CSARVAGGLRNEQFF
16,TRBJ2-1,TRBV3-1,CASSQLSGTGLHEQFF
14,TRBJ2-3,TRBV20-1,CSARGLEFTDTQYF
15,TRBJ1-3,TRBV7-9,CASMGWGSSGNTIYF
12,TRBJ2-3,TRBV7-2,CASSAGRYTQYF
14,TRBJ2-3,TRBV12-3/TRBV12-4,CASRGLAGTDTQYF
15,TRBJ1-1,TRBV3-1,CASSKIQGAYGEAFF
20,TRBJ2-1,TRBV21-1,CASSKRGPSFRRGDNNEQFF
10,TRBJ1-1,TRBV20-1,CSAWDTEAFF
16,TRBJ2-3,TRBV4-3,CASSQDLAGSTDTQYF
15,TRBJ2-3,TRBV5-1,CASSMGQGRTDTQYF
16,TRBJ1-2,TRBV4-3,CASSQDPLRADGGYTF
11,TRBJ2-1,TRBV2,CASSEGTKQFF
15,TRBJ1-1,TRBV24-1,CATSDSGTGYTEAFF
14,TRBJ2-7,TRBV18,CASSGALTYREQYF
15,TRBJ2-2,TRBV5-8,CASSPLRANTGELFF
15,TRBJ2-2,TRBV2,CASSATGGVPGELFF
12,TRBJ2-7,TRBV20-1,CSAGTGAYEQYF
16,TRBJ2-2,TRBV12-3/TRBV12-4,CASSPSGGAHGELFFF
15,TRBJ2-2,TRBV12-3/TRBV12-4,CASSRRTGGTGELFF
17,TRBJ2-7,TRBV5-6,CASSLIPRPEGSYEQYF
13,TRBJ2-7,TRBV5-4,CATTYGRGGEQYF
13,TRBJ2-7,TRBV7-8,CAGAADRAYEQYF
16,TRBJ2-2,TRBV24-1,CATSDRGQGRTGELFF
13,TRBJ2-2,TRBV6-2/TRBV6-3,CASSSENTGELFF
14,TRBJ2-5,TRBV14,CASSQFSPPETQYF
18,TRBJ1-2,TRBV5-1,CASSPQGGSEIANYGYTF
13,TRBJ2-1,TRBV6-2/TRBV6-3,CASGDRAYNEQFF
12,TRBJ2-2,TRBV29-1,CSVASSGGELFF
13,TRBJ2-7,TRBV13,CASSLRAGDEQYF
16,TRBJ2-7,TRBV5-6,CASSLVWGPRSYEQYF
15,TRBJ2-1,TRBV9,CASSGTDQTLGEQFF
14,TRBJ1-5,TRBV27,CASSLIKSNQPQHF
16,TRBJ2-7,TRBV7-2,CASSSQTGLASYEQYF
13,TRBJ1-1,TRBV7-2,CASSLDKGTRAFF
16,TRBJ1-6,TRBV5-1,CASSPRQGSNNSPLHF
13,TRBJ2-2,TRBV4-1,CASSLSSPGELFF
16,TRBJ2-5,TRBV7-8,CASSKPTGGGLETQYF
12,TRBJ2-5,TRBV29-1,CSVETLGETQYF
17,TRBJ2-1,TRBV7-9,CASSTGRGRTTYNEQFF
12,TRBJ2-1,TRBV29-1,CSALDRNNEQFF
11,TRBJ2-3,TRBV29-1,CSVGAPDTQYF
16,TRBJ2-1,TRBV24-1,CATSAGRGNSYNEQFF